This T cell receptor beta chain stems from a study of breast tumors, draining lymph nodes, adjacent tissues. One entry per CDR3 protein, called by TCRdb with MiXCR from the multiplex PCR reads. The sample lists 120,000 to 150,000 distinct CDR3 sequences; 32% were seen once. Study-wide findings and caveats: Data fit most tumor T cells coming from lymph node, expanding in tumor. Data only fit, rather than demonstrated, lymph node origin of most tumor T cells. Tumor TCR diversity was below lymph nodes but above nontumor tissue.

In regard to this clonotype: Its antigen is currently unknown. A read error may account for a junction end that differs from germline.

There are 15 residues in the CDR3. CDR1 and CDR2 from the germline V gene are DFQATT and SNEGSKA (reference sequence). Axillary draining lymph nodes of breast cancer patients supplied the node samples. Sequencing was performed on axillary lymph node tissue. The receptor was derived from a female donor with breast cancer. Some clones in this sample may be carry-over from other donors' samples. The chain is built from TRBV20-1 and TRBJ1-5; D is ambiguous. The CDR3 sequence is CSASWPHDSSQPQHF. The CDR3, as DNA: TGCAGTGCTAGCTGGCCACATGATAGCAGTCAGCCCCAGCACTTT.